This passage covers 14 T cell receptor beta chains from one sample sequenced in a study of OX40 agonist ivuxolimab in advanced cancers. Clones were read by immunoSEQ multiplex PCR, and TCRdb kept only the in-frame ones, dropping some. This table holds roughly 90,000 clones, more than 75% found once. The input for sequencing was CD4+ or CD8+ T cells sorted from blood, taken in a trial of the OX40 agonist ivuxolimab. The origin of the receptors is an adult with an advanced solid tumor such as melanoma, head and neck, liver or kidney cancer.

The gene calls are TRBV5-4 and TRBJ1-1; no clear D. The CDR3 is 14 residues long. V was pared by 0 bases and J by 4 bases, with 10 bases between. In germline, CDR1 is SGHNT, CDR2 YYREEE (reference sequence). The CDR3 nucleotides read TGTGCCAGCAGCTTGGGCGGGGAGCCCACTGAAGCTTTCTTT. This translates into CASSLGGEPTEAFF.

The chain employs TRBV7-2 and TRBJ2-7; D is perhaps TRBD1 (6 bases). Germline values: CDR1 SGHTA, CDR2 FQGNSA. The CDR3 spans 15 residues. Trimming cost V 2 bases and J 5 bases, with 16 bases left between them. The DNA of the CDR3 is TGTGCCAGCAGCTTACGAGGGGGTGCCGGGGACGAGCAGTACTTC. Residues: CASSLRGGAGDEQYF.

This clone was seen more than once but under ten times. The CDR3 here is CAWCRQNSNQPQHF. The CDR3 DNA sequence: TGTGCCTGGTGTCGACAGAATAGCAATCAGCCCCAGCATTTT. J is TRBJ1-5 and V is TRBV30, with a possible D match to TRBD1 (5 bases). CDR1 and CDR2 (germline): GTSNPN, SVGIG (reference sequence). The CDR3 is made up of 14 amino acids. The V gene lost 5 bases and the J gene lost 0 bases, with 11 bases spanning the gap.

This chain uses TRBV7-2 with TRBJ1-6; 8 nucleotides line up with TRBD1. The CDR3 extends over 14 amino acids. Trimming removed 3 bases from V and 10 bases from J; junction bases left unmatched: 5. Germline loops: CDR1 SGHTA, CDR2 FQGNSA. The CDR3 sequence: CASSFSGGISPLHF. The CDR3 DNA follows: TGTGCCAGCAGCTTTTCAGGGGGCATCTCACCCCTCCACTTT.

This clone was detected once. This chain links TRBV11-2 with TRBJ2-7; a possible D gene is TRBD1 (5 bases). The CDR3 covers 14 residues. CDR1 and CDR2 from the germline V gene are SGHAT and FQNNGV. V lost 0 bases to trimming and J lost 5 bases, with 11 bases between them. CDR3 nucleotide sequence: TGTGCCAGCAGCTTAGATTGGACATCCCACGAGCAGTACTTC. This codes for CASSLDWTSHEQYF.

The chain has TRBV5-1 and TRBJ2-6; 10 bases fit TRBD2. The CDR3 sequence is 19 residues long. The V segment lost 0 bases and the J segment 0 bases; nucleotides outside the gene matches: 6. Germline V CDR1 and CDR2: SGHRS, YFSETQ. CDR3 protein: CASSLESSGRVSGANVLTF. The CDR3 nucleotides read TGCGCCAGCAGCTTGGAGTCTAGCGGGAGAGTCTCTGGGGCCAACGTCCTGACTTTC.

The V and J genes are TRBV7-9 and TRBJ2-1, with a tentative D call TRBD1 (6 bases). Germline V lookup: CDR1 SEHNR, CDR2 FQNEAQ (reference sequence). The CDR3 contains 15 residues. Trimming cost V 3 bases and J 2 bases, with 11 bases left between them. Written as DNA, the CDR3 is TGTGCCAGCAGCTTTAGAGAGGGGGCCTACAATGAGCAGTTCTTC. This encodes CASSFREGAYNEQFF. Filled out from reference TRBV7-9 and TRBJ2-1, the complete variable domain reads DTGVSQNPRHKITKRGQNVTFRCDPISEHNRLYWYRQTLGQGPEFLTYFQNEAQLEKSRLLSDRFSAERPKGSFSTLEIQRTEQGDSAMYLCASSFREGAYNEQFFGPGTRLTVL.

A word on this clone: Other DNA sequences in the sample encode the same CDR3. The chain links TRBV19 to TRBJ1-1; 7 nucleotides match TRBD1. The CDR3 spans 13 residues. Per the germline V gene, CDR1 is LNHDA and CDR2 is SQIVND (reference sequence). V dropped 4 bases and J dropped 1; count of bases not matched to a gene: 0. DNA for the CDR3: TGTGCCAGTAGTAGGGACAGGAACACTGAAGCTTTCTTT. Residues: CASSRDRNTEAFF.

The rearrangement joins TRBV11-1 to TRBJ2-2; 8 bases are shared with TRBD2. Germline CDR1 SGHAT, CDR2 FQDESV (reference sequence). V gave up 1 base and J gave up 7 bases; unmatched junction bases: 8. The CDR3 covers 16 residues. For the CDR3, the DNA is TGTGCCAGCAGCTTAGTTTCCAGCGGGAGCGTCGGGGAGCTGTTTTTT. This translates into CASSLVSSGSVGELFF. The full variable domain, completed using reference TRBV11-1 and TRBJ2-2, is EAEVAQSPRYKITEKSQAVAFWCDPISGHATLYWYRQILGQGPELLVQFQDESVVDDSQLPKDRFSAERLKGVDSTLKIQPAELGDSAMYLCASSLVSSGSVGELFFGEGSRLTVL.

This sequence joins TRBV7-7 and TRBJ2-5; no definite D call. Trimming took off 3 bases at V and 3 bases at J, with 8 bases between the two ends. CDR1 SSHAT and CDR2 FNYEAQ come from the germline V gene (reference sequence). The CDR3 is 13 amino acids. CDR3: CASSFAGEETQYF. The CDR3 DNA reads TGTGCCAGCAGCTTCGCAGGTGAAGAGACCCAGTACTTC. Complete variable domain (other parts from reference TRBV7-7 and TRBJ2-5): GAGVSQSPRYKVTKRGQDVTLRCDPISSHATLYWYQQALGQGPEFLTYFNYEAQPDKSGLPSDRFSAERPEGSISTLTIQRTEQRDSAMYRCASSFAGEETQYFGPGTRLLVL.

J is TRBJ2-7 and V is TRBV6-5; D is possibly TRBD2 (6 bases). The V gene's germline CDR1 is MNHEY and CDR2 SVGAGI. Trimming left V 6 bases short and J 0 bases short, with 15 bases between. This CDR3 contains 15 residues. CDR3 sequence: CASSGAGTASYEQYF. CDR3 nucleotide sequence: TGTGCCAGCAGCGGCGCCGGGACTGCCTCCTACGAGCAGTACTTC.

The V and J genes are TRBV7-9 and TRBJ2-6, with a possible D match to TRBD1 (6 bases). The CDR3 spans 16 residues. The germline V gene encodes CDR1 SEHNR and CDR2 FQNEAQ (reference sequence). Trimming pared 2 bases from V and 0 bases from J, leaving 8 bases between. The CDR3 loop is CASSLMGASGANVLTF. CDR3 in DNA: TGTGCCAGCAGCTTAATGGGGGCCTCTGGGGCCAACGTCCTGACTTTC.

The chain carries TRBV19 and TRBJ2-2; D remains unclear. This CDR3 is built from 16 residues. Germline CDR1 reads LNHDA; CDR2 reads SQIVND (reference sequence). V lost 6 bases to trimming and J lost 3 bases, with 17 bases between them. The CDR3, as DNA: TGTGCCAGTAGCCATGCCCATAGAGGTGACACCGGGGAGCTGTTTTTT. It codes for CASSHAHRGDTGELFF.

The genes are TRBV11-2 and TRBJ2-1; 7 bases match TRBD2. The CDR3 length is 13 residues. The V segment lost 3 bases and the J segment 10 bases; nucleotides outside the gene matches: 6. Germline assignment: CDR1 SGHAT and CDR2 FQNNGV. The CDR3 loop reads CASSFREGQEQFF. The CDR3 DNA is TGTGCCAGCAGCTTCAGGGAGGGCCAGGAGCAGTTCTTC.